This T cell receptor (beta chain) was documented in a study of blood T cell repertoires in COVID-19. Germline V gene lookup returns CDR1 SGHNT and CDR2 YYREEE (reference sequence). V dropped 3 bases and J dropped 3; count of bases not matched to a gene: 9. The CDR3 spans 17 residues. Two negative PCRs, clearance, or symptom resolution were required of recovered Cohort 3 donors. Method: immunoSEQ multiplex PCR; TCRdb's copy keeps in-frame clones and lacks some. The sample comprises approximately 300,000 clones, 87% of which are singletons, and 5.3% rests with the top ten. The sample consisted of PBMCs or T cells enriched from blood (not recorded which). This TCR was recovered from a woman aged 25 to 39 who had recovered from COVID-19. V is TRBV5-4 and J is TRBJ1-4; 9 bases line up with TRBD1. CDR3 nucleotides: TGTGCCAGCAGCTCAGTACAGGGGGCAGCGGCTAATGAAAAACTGTTTTTT. Protein: CASSSVQGAAANEKLFF.